These 32 T cell receptor beta chains came from one sample sequenced in a study of blood T cell repertoires in COVID-19. Sequencing used immunoSEQ multiplex PCR; TCRdb keeps in-frame clones, though not all of them. The sample lists 200,000 or so clones, 65% to 90% occurring once. Sequencing was performed on peripheral blood. All receptors come from a man aged 35 to 55 who had recovered from COVID-19.

This clone was counted a single time. The rearrangement joins TRBV15 to TRBJ2-7; 8 bases are shared with TRBD1. CDR3 size: 15 residues. The ends lost 1 base at V and 6 bases at J; junction bases unmatched: 8. The germline V gene has CDR1 LNHNV and CDR2 YYDKDF (reference sequence). The DNA for the CDR3 is TGTGCCACCAGCAGAGCCGGGACAGGACGTGGCGAGCAGTACTTC. Its protein product is CATSRAGTGRGEQYF.

The chain is built from TRBV5-4 and TRBJ2-3; D perhaps matches TRBD2 (5 bases). Trimming cost V 0 bases and J 2 bases, with 13 bases left between them. The CDR3 runs to 16 residues. CDR1 is SGHNT, CDR2 YYREEE, per germline (reference sequence). The CDR3 DNA follows: TGTGCCAGCAGCTTGGCGAGCGGAATACACACAGATACGCAGTATTTT. Translating it yields CASSLASGIHTDTQYF.

V gene TRBV29-1 combines with J gene TRBJ1-2; D gene unclear. The CDR3 has 12 residues. The germline V gene encodes CDR1 SQVTM and CDR2 ANQGSEA. V lost 5 bases and J 0 bases, leaving 7 bases between the germline ends. The CDR3 coding sequence is TGCAGCGTTTCGAGCACTAACTATGGCTACACCTTC. This gives the protein CSVSSTNYGYTF.

The chain joins TRBV7-2 to TRBJ2-3; no clear D. Germline V gene lookup returns CDR1 SGHTA and CDR2 FQGNSA. The ends were cut back, 7 bases at V and 3 bases at J, with 17 bases in the middle. The CDR3 totals 15 residues. The CDR3 loop is CASTIPGSSTDTQYF. CDR3 coding DNA: TGTGCCAGCACTATACCCGGGTCCTCTACAGATACGCAGTATTTT.

The J gene is TRBJ2-7, the V gene TRBV6-2 or TRBV6-3; 8 bases are a match to TRBD2. Germline values: CDR1 MNHEY, CDR2 SVGEGT. This CDR3 is built from 16 residues. J gave up 2 bases and V 0 bases, and 6 bases lay outside the gene matches. CDR3 residues: CASSYSLRGVTYEQYF. The DNA of the CDR3 is TGTGCCAGCAGTTACTCGTTGCGGGGGGTAACCTACGAGCAGTACTTC.

The V and J genes are TRBV3-1 (or the pseudogene TRBV3-2) and TRBJ1-2, with 7 bases fitting TRBD1. From germline, CDR1 is LGHDT and CDR2 YNNKEL (reference sequence). V lost 4 bases and J lost 6; bases outside the gene matches: 5. The CDR3 is 13 amino acids. CDR3 region: CASSLRDSNGYTF. The CDR3 nucleotides are TGTGCCAGCAGCCTCCGGGACAGTAATGGCTACACCTTC.

The V and J genes are TRBV5-6 and TRBJ2-1; tentatively, D is TRBD2 (5 bases). This CDR3 is 15 amino acids long. Germline V gene lookup returns CDR1 SGHDT and CDR2 YYEEEE. V lost 4 bases to trimming and J lost 0 bases, with 11 bases between them. This CDR3 reads CASSPGLSSYNEQFF. Here the CDR3 DNA reads TGTGCCAGCAGCCCCGGACTTAGCTCCTACAATGAGCAGTTCTTC. Variable domain in full (rest from reference TRBV5-6 and TRBJ2-1): DAGVTQSPTHLIKTRGQQVTLRCSPKSGHDTVSWYQQALGQGPQFIFQYYEEEERQRGNFPDRFSGHQFPNYSSELNVNALLLGDSALYLCASSPGLSSYNEQFFGPGTRLTVL.

This clone has a handful of counts. The V call is TRBV2, the J call TRBJ1-2; TRBD1 matches at 12 bases. Unmatched junction bases numbered 11, after V lost 7 bases and J lost 8 bases. Germline V gene sequence: CDR1 SNHLY, CDR2 FYNNEI. The CDR3 extends over 15 amino acids. The CDR3 region is CASNTLGTGGDGYTF. The CDR3 nucleotides are TGTGCCAGCAACACCCTGGGGACAGGGGGCGACGGCTACACCTTC.

This clone is a singleton in its sample. The rearrangement joins TRBV12-3 or TRBV12-4 to TRBJ1-2, with no clear D. Trimming pared 7 bases from V and 7 bases from J, leaving 16 bases between. The CDR3 runs 13 residues. CDR3 coding DNA: TGTGCCAGCACCAAGAACTCCGGGTTTGGCTACACCTTC. Translated: CASTKNSGFGYTF.

This sequence joins TRBV29-1 and TRBJ2-2, with D tentatively TRBD2 (6 bases). Germline V gene data show CDR1 as SQVTM and CDR2 as ANQGSEA. With 6 bases removed from V and 1 base from J, the gap between germline ends came to 9 bases. CDR3 size: 13 residues. CDR3 DNA sequence: TGCAGCGTGAGACTAGAGAACACCGGGGAGCTGTTTTTT. This translates into CSVRLENTGELFF.

This clone was detected only a few times. The chain recombines TRBV11-3 with TRBJ1-6, with 8 bases aligning to TRBD1. V gave up 8 bases and J gave up 9 bases; unmatched junction bases: 9. Germline assignment: CDR1 SGHNT and CDR2 YENEEA. This CDR3 has 14 residues. The CDR3 spells CASGPAGGSSPLHF. In nucleotides, the CDR3 is TGTGCCAGCGGTCCAGCAGGGGGCAGTTCACCCCTCCACTTT.

This clone was observed a handful of times. The V call is TRBV6-6, the J call TRBJ1-5; 7 bases match TRBD1. CDR3 length equals 15 residues. With 5 bases clipped from V and 0 bases from J, the junction kept 4 bases outside the gene matches. The V gene's germline CDR1 is MNHNY and CDR2 SVGAGI (reference sequence). The CDR3 protein is CASSQQGDSNQPQHF. The CDR3 DNA is TGTGCCAGCAGTCAGCAGGGGGATAGCAATCAGCCCCAGCATTTT.

The rearrangement joins TRBV11-3 to TRBJ1-2; 10 bases line up with TRBD1. The CDR3 spans 16 residues. Germline assignment: CDR1 SGHNT and CDR2 YENEEA. With V trimmed by 5 bases and J by 2 bases, 8 bases remained unmatched. The CDR3 here is CASSLFPGQGNYGYTF. The CDR3 nucleotides read TGTGCCAGCAGCCTCTTCCCGGGACAGGGGAACTATGGCTACACCTTC.

This chain joins TRBV7-2 and TRBJ1-2; D is perhaps TRBD1 (6 bases). Germline V gene data show CDR1 as SGHTA and CDR2 as FQGNSA. This CDR3 spans 13 amino acids. Trimming cost V 2 bases and J 8 bases, with 12 bases left between them. CDR3 amino acids: CASSLRAGGGYTF. The CDR3 bases are TGTGCCAGCAGCTTAAGGGCGGGGGGCGGCTACACCTTC.

This rearrangement joins TRBV7-9 to TRBJ2-3; 7 bases are shared with TRBD2. The junction had 3 bases not matched to a gene; V was cut back by 1 base and J by 2 bases. Germline lookup yields CDR1 SEHNR and CDR2 FQNEAQ (reference sequence). This CDR3 has 15 residues. DNA of the CDR3: TGTGCCAGCAGCTTAGGGCTAGCGGTCACAGATACGCAGTATTTT. Translation gives CASSLGLAVTDTQYF.

The rearrangement uses TRBV5-6 and TRBJ2-7, with TRBD1 identical over 9 bases. The V segment lost 3 bases and the J segment 4 bases; nucleotides outside the gene matches: 8. The CDR3 is made up of 15 amino acids. CDR1 is SGHDT and CDR2 is YYEEEE in the germline V gene. The CDR3 bases are TGTGCCAGCAGCTCCGGGACAGGGCTGGGGTACGAGCAGTACTTC. Translation gives CASSSGTGLGYEQYF.

This rearrangement joins TRBV6-2 or TRBV6-3 to TRBJ2-5; D is ambiguous. The CDR3 has 14 residues. Germline CDR1 is MNHEY and CDR2 is SVGEGT. V was cut by 4 bases and J by 2 bases, with 11 bases left in between. The CDR3 DNA reads as TGTGCCAGCAGTTGGCTAAGCGTTCAAGAGACCCAGTACTTC. Its translation is CASSWLSVQETQYF.

There are a few counts of this clone. This sequence joins TRBV10-1 and TRBJ2-7; tentative D call: TRBD1 (6 bases). This CDR3 region has 16 residues. CDR1 and CDR2 (germline): WNHNN, SYGVQD (reference sequence). Trimming stripped 1 base from V and 0 bases from J, with 13 bases between. The CDR3 region is CASSEYLDSSSYEQYF. CDR3 bases: TGCGCCAGCAGTGAGTATCTGGACAGCAGCTCCTACGAGCAGTACTTC.

This clone was found a few times. J is TRBJ2-5 and V is TRBV7-9; tentative D call: TRBD2 (6 bases). The CDR3 has 13 residues. Germline CDR1 reads SEHNR; CDR2 reads FQNEAQ (reference sequence). V lost 7 bases to trimming and J lost 1 base, with 10 bases between them. The CDR3 DNA reads TGTGCCAGCACCGGGACTTCCCAAGAGACCCAGTACTTC. Translation: CASTGTSQETQYF.

This clone was seen a single time. The chain couples TRBV7-9 to TRBJ2-1; D is ambiguous. The germline V gene encodes CDR1 SEHNR and CDR2 FQNEAQ (reference sequence). The CDR3 totals 15 residues. V was cut by 5 bases and J by 4 bases, with 15 bases left in between. CDR3 protein: CASSPTTTLYNEQFF. The CDR3 DNA reads TGTGCCAGCAGCCCCACGACAACTTTATACAATGAGCAGTTCTTC.

The J gene is TRBJ1-2, the V gene TRBV30, with TRBD1 matching 9 bases. V was pared by 2 bases and J by 8 bases, with 6 bases of the junction left unmatched. This CDR3 comprises 13 residues. Per germline, CDR1 GTSNPN and CDR2 SVGIG (reference sequence). CDR3 sequence (DNA): TGTGCCTGGAGTCCTACAGGGGGCGAAGGCTACACCTTC. Translating it yields CAWSPTGGEGYTF.

The V gene is TRBV5-1, the J gene TRBJ2-3; 8 positions agree with TRBD2. The germline CDR1 and CDR2 sequences are SGHRS and YFSETQ. This CDR3 comprises 14 residues. Trimming removed 9 bases from V and 3 bases from J; junction bases left unmatched: 9. The CDR3 reads CATTGGSSTDTQYF. The CDR3 DNA sequence: TGCGCCACCACGGGAGGGAGTAGTACAGATACGCAGTATTTT.

V and J are TRBV5-1 and TRBJ2-3, with 9 bases that match TRBD1. The trim removed 3 bases at V and 5 bases at J, leaving 4 bases unmatched. The CDR3 contains 14 residues. Germline CDR1 and CDR2: SGHRS and YFSETQ. The CDR3 spells CASSSRQGGDTQYF. The CDR3 DNA reads as TGCGCCAGCAGCTCCAGACAGGGGGGAGATACGCAGTATTTT.

This chain links TRBV5-1 with TRBJ1-3; 7 bases agree with TRBD1. This CDR3 is 14 amino acids long. Germline V gives CDR1 SGHRS, CDR2 YFSETQ. The V segment lost 1 base and the J segment 4 bases; nucleotides outside the gene matches: 2. CDR3 region: CASSLTGDGNTIYF. CDR3 DNA sequence: TGCGCCAGCAGCTTGACAGGGGACGGAAACACCATATATTTT.

This chain links TRBV5-6 with TRBJ1-5; D not resolved. The CDR3 totals 13 residues. Germline values: CDR1 SGHDT, CDR2 YYEEEE. V dropped 2 bases and J dropped 4 bases, with 7 bases sitting between them. The DNA for the CDR3 is TGTGCCAGCAGCTTCTCCTTAAATCAGCCCCAGCATTTT. Its translation is CASSFSLNQPQHF.

The genes are TRBV2 and TRBJ1-1, with D possibly being TRBD1 (5 bases). The CDR3 is 13 residues long. Germline CDR1 reads SNHLY; CDR2 reads FYNNEI. The ends were cut back, 2 bases at V and 6 bases at J, with 10 bases in the middle. The CDR3 region is CASSESGHSEAFF. In nucleotides, the CDR3 is TGTGCCAGCAGTGAATCCGGACATTCTGAAGCTTTCTTT.

The chain links TRBV20-1 to TRBJ2-1, with TRBD2 matching over 7 bases. V shed 3 bases and J 13 bases; nucleotides not matched to a gene: 6. This CDR3 comprises 11 residues. Germline lookup yields CDR1 DFQATT and CDR2 SNEGSKA (reference sequence). The CDR3 region is CSASLAGVQFF. Written as DNA, the CDR3 is TGCAGTGCTAGTCTCGCGGGGGTTCAGTTCTTC.

The CDR3 coding sequence is TGTGCCAGCTCACCACTTCGGAACACCATATATTTT. It yields the protein CASSPLRNTIYF. The chain combines TRBV18 with TRBJ1-3; no definite D call. The CDR3 consists of 12 residues. The germline CDR1 and CDR2 sequences are KGHSH and LQKENI. Trimming removed 1 base from V and 7 bases from J, with 5 bases in between.

V and J are TRBV6-5 and TRBJ1-5, with no clear D. Germline V gene sequence: CDR1 MNHEY, CDR2 SVGAGI. The CDR3 runs to 15 residues. With 7 bases removed from V and 4 bases from J, the gap between germline ends came to 17 bases. The CDR3 nucleotides are TGTGCCAGCAAATTATTAGTCGGAGGGAATCAGCCCCAGCATTTT. Its translation: CASKLLVGGNQPQHF.

The chain links TRBV23-1 to TRBJ1-4, with a weak D call TRBD1 (6 bases). TRBV23-1 is treated as an ORF (open reading frame) with a function not yet certain. This CDR3 has 15 amino acids. The V gene lost 2 bases and the J gene lost 8 bases, with 15 bases spanning the gap. CDR3 sequence: CASSQGGAPGEKLFF. The DNA for the CDR3 is TGCGCCAGCAGTCAAGGGGGGGCACCAGGAGAAAAACTGTTTTTT.

The CDR3 region is CSVVNTGGLNQETQYF. CDR3 sequence (DNA): TGCAGCGTCGTTAACACGGGGGGACTAAACCAAGAGACCCAGTACTTC. The chain employs TRBV29-1 and TRBJ2-5, with 7 bases identical to TRBD2. J was trimmed by 0 bases and V by 6 bases; bases with no gene match: 13. The germline gives CDR1 SQVTM, CDR2 ANQGSEA. The CDR3 extends over 16 amino acids.

The rearrangement links TRBV6-2 or TRBV6-3 to TRBJ1-2, with 7 bases identical to TRBD1. The CDR3 is made up of 16 amino acids. J was trimmed by 2 bases and V by 2 bases; bases with no gene match: 8. Germline V gene sequence: CDR1 MNHEY, CDR2 SVGEGT. CDR3 sequence reads: CASSYLERGGNYGYTF. The CDR3 DNA sequence: TGTGCCAGCAGTTACCTTGAAAGAGGGGGCAACTATGGCTACACCTTC.